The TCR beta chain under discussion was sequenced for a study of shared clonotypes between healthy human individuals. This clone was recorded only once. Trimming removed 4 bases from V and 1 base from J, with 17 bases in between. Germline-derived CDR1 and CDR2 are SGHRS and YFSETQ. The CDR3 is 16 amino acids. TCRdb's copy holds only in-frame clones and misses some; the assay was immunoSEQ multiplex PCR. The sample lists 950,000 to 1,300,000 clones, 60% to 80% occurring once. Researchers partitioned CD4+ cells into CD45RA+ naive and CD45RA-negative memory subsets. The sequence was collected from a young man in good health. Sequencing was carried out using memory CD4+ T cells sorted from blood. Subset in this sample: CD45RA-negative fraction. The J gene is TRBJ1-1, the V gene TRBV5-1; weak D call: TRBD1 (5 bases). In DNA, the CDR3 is TGCGCCAGCAGCCAAGGGGTTTCAGGAGGGAACACTGAAGCTTTCTTT. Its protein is CASSQGVSGGNTEAFF.